This section outlines one TCR beta chain sequence together with its context. The data are from a study of shared clonotypes between healthy human individuals. Germline CDR1 reads MDHEN; CDR2 reads SYDVKM. CDR3 size: 18 residues. The V end lost 5 bases, the J end lost 5 bases, and 25 bases lay between the germline ends. The repertoire was sequenced with immunoSEQ multiplex PCR; TCRdb's copy has only in-frame clones and lacks some. Of over 2 million clones in the sample, 92% are singletons; the top ten hold around 0.35%. Study donors comprised healthy, HIV-negative adults devoid of recent acute infection or vaccination.

The sample consisted of naive CD4+ T cells from PBMCs. Indicated subset: CD45RA+ positively selected. The V call is TRBV28, the J call TRBJ1-3; unclear D gene. The receptor's source is a man between 18 and 35 years old in good health. Some clones in this sample may be carry-over from other donors' samples. The CDR3, as DNA: TGTGCCAGCAGTAGGGATACGGGCCAATACCTTACCCGAAACACCATATATTTT. Translated: CASSRDTGQYLTRNTIYF.